The 23 T cell receptor beta chains below all came from one sample that was sequenced in a study of T cell responses to AZD1222 COVID-19 vaccine. The method was immunoSEQ multiplex PCR; TCRdb's version includes in-frame clones alone and lacks a portion of them. The sample includes tens of thousands of clones, 70% to 90% of them seen just once. The sequenced sample was peripheral blood, obtained 28 days after the second AZD1222 dose. Every receptor here comes from an adult who received the AZD1222 COVID-19 vaccine.

This clone was found once. This chain joins TRBV9 and TRBJ2-1, with D unresolved. Trimming left V 2 bases short and J 6 bases short, with 6 bases between. The V gene's germline CDR1 is SGDLS and CDR2 YYNGEE. The CDR3 is 12 residues long. The CDR3 is CASSVVANEQFF. CDR3 DNA sequence: TGTGCCAGCAGCGTCGTAGCCAATGAGCAGTTCTTC.

The genes are TRBV19 and TRBJ1-5; 7 bases line up with TRBD1. J lost 4 bases, V lost 7 bases, and 10 bases had no gene match. The CDR3 contains 15 residues. From germline, CDR1 is LNHDA and CDR2 SQIVND (reference sequence). The CDR3 protein is CASTLRRDRNQPQHF. Written as DNA, the CDR3 is TGTGCCAGTACCCTAAGGAGGGACAGAAATCAGCCCCAGCATTTT.

The sample holds one count of this clone. The J gene is TRBJ2-7, the V gene TRBV9, with TRBD1 as a possible D gene (5 bases). V lost 0 bases, J lost 2 bases, and 9 bases lay in between. Germline V gives CDR1 SGDLS, CDR2 YYNGEE. The CDR3 runs 14 residues. The CDR3 reads CASSVATAPYEQYF. As DNA, the CDR3 is TGTGCCAGCAGCGTAGCGACAGCACCCTACGAGCAGTACTTC.

V and J are TRBV12-3 or TRBV12-4 and TRBJ1-6, with D possibly matching TRBD1 (6 bases). The length of the CDR3 is 12 residues. V lost 4 bases, J lost 13 bases, and 11 bases lay in between. The CDR3 DNA is TGTGCCAGCAGTTCCACAGGGACTCCCCTCCACTTT. Encoded protein: CASSSTGTPLHF.

The chain recombines TRBV5-1 with TRBJ2-2; D unclear. The CDR3 loop spans 14 amino acids. CDR1 and CDR2 from the germline V gene are SGHRS and YFSETQ. Trimming took off 2 bases at V and 5 bases at J, with 10 bases between the two ends. This CDR3 reads CASSLAPVTGELFF. CDR3 in DNA: TGCGCCAGCAGCTTAGCTCCCGTTACCGGGGAGCTGTTTTTT.

The sample holds many counts of this clone. This rearrangement joins TRBV27 to TRBJ1-1; D gene uncertain. Germline CDR1 MNHEY, CDR2 SMNVEV (reference sequence). The V end lost 1 base, the J end lost 7 bases, and 16 bases lay between the germline ends. The CDR3 totals 15 residues. DNA of the CDR3: TGTGCCAGCAGTTTATACGAGGGAGGGCCGCGTGAAGCTTTCTTT. It specifies CASSLYEGGPREAFF.

The J gene is TRBJ2-2, the V gene TRBV5-1; D remains ambiguous. The CDR3 loop spans 13 amino acids. The germline CDR1 and CDR2 sequences are SGHRS and YFSETQ. Trimming shortened V by 4 bases and J by 4 bases, and 8 bases separated the two germline ends. The CDR3 DNA reads TGCGCCAGCAGCCATACTATCACCGGGGAGCTGTTTTTT. This codes for CASSHTITGELFF.

V is TRBV6-2 or TRBV6-3 and J is TRBJ1-2; a weak D match, TRBD1 (6 bases). This CDR3 spans 17 amino acids. Germline assignment: CDR1 MNHEY and CDR2 SVGEGT. Trimming removed 3 bases from V and 0 bases from J, with 17 bases in between. The CDR3 coding sequence is TGTGCCAGCAGTTATGGTGTACATAACAGGGCTAACTATGGCTACACCTTC. Residues: CASSYGVHNRANYGYTF.

The chain has TRBV28 and TRBJ1-3; TRBD1 matches 9 bases. J gave up 10 bases and V 5 bases, and 12 bases lay outside the gene matches. The CDR3 consists of 15 residues. Germline V CDR1 and CDR2: MDHEN, SYDVKM. CDR3 nucleotide sequence: TGTGCCAGCAGTCCCAGGGGACAGGGAATGGTTACCATATATTTT. Translated, it gives CASSPRGQGMVTIYF. The variable domain in full, with the rest retrieved from reference TRBV28 and TRBJ1-3, is DVKVTQSSRYLVKRTGEKVFLECVQDMDHENMFWYRQDPGLGLRLIYFSYDVKMKEKGDIPEGYSVSREKKERFSLILESASTNQTSMYLCASSPRGQGMVTIYFGEGSWLTVV.

V is TRBV7-9 and J is TRBJ2-2; D is ambiguous. The V end was cut by 2 bases, the J end by 4 bases, with 14 bases between. Germline loops: CDR1 SEHNR, CDR2 FQNEAQ (reference sequence). The CDR3 is 16 residues long. The CDR3 nucleotides read TGTGCCAGCAGCTTATCGGGTATGATCGGCACCGGGGAGCTGTTTTTT. Protein: CASSLSGMIGTGELFF.

The chain carries TRBV7-9 and TRBJ2-2; D remains unclear. The germline gives CDR1 SEHNR, CDR2 FQNEAQ (reference sequence). V lost 1 base to trimming and J lost 6 bases, with 9 bases between them. The CDR3 runs 14 residues. This chain's CDR3 is CASSLVANPGELFF. The DNA for the CDR3 is TGTGCCAGCAGCTTAGTAGCCAACCCCGGGGAGCTGTTTTTT.

The chain has TRBV29-1 and TRBJ1-2, with D unresolved. CDR3 size: 12 residues. Trimming took 4 bases from V and 3 from J, leaving 9 bases between them. The V gene's germline CDR1 is SQVTM and CDR2 ANQGSEA. The CDR3 DNA reads as TGCAGCGTTGGGAGCGGGGACTATGGCTACACCTTC. It yields the protein CSVGSGDYGYTF. Together with reference TRBV29-1 and TRBJ1-2, the CDR3 gives the full variable domain: SAVISQKPSRDICQRGTSLTIQCQVDSQVTMMFWYRQQPGQSLTLIATANQGSEATYESGFVIDKFPISRPNLTFSTLTVSNMSPEDSSIYLCSVGSGDYGYTFGSGTRLTVV.

The chain is built from TRBV28 and TRBJ1-5; D gene ambiguous. CDR1 is MDHEN, CDR2 SYDVKM, per germline. The ends were cut back, 11 bases at V and 7 bases at J, with 18 bases in the middle. The CDR3 is 13 residues long. CDR3 DNA sequence: TGTGCCGTCGAAACGATCTCGGAGCAGCCCCAGCATTTT. This gives the protein CAVETISEQPQHF.

This rearrangement joins TRBV6-6 to TRBJ1-2, with 7 bases identical to TRBD1. Germline trimming cut 4 bases from V and 11 bases from J; bases unmatched to any gene: 13. This CDR3 is built from 14 residues. CDR1 is MNHNY, CDR2 SVGAGI, per germline (reference sequence). The CDR3 is CASSFETGRSGYTF. CDR3 DNA sequence: TGTGCCAGCAGTTTCGAGACAGGGAGATCGGGGTACACCTTC.

The chain employs TRBV6-2 or TRBV6-3 and TRBJ1-1; tentatively, D is TRBD1 (5 bases). V was trimmed by 4 bases and J by 0 bases, leaving 18 bases between them. Germline loops: CDR1 MNHEY, CDR2 SVGEGT. CDR3 size: 17 residues. CDR3 sequence: CASSLRVGGFMNTEAFF. In DNA, the CDR3 is TGTGCCAGCAGTTTGCGTGTCGGGGGGTTTATGAACACTGAAGCTTTCTTT.

V and J are TRBV4-2 and TRBJ1-2; 7 bases match TRBD1. The CDR3 runs 16 residues. J gave up 4 bases and V 1 base, and 9 bases lay outside the gene matches. Germline CDR1 reads LGHNA; CDR2 reads YNFKEQ. CDR3 region: CASSQAEGALGYGYTF. The CDR3 coding sequence is TGTGCCAGCAGCCAAGCAGAGGGGGCGTTGGGCTATGGCTACACCTTC.

The chain employs TRBV3-1 (or the pseudogene TRBV3-2) and TRBJ1-1; the D is unclear. This CDR3 spans 13 amino acids. Trimming removed 0 bases at V and 4 bases at J, with 6 bases between. The V gene's germline CDR1 is LGHDT and CDR2 YNNKEL (reference sequence). The CDR3, as DNA: TGTGCCAGCAGCCAAGATGTAGGCACTGAAGCTTTCTTT. Translation gives CASSQDVGTEAFF.

The chain couples TRBV27 to TRBJ2-7; D is unclear. The CDR3 has 13 residues. Trimming removed 8 bases at V and 0 bases at J, with 11 bases between. Germline V CDR1 and CDR2: MNHEY, SMNVEV (reference sequence). CDR3 sequence reads: CASSHPNSYEQYF. CDR3 coding DNA: TGTGCCAGCTCACACCCCAACTCCTACGAGCAGTACTTC.

This clone was picked up one time. This sequence joins TRBV27 and TRBJ2-3; D might be TRBD2 (6 bases). Germline V lookup: CDR1 MNHEY, CDR2 SMNVEV (reference sequence). Trimming took off 10 bases at V and 2 bases at J, with 19 bases between the two ends. This CDR3 has 15 residues. CDR3 nucleotides: TGTGCCACCATGGGGGGTGGTTTCTCCACAGATACGCAGTATTTT. This gives the protein CATMGGGFSTDTQYF.

The V gene is TRBV19, the J gene TRBJ1-2, with D possibly matching TRBD1 (6 bases). The CDR3 sequence is 15 residues long. V lost 0 bases and J lost 6, with 14 bases in between. Germline V gene lookup returns CDR1 LNHDA and CDR2 SQIVND (reference sequence). CDR3 nucleotides: TGTGCCAGTAGTATAGATCGAACAGGGAGCGATGGCTACACCTTC. It codes for CASSIDRTGSDGYTF.

The chain combines TRBV7-3 with TRBJ2-3; TRBD2 agrees at 15 bases. Germline assignment: CDR1 SGHTA and CDR2 FQGTGA. V lost 0 bases to trimming and J lost 6 bases; unmatched junction nucleotides: 10. This CDR3 has 19 residues. The CDR3 reads CASSLTGTSGRRRRDTQYF. CDR3 in DNA: TGTGCCAGCAGCTTAACCGGGACTAGCGGGAGGAGACGACGCGATACGCAGTATTTT.

The gene calls are TRBV18 and TRBJ1-3, with 9 bases aligning to TRBD1. The germline gives CDR1 KGHSH, CDR2 LQKENI. Trimming at V came to 2 bases and at J to 4 bases, leaving 12 bases not matched to a gene. The CDR3 extends over 18 amino acids. In DNA, the CDR3 is TGTGCCAGCTCACCATCATCGTTACAGGGGGCATCGGGAAACACCATATATTTT. This sequence encodes CASSPSSLQGASGNTIYF.

This sequence joins TRBV20-1 and TRBJ2-1; 7 bases are shared with TRBD2. From germline, CDR1 is DFQATT and CDR2 SNEGSKA (reference sequence). CDR3 size: 14 residues. Germline trimming cut 3 bases from V and 9 bases from J; bases unmatched to any gene: 11. CDR3 sequence (DNA): TGCAGTGCTAGTAACGCGGGAGTCGACGGTGAGCAGTTCTTC. Protein: CSASNAGVDGEQFF.